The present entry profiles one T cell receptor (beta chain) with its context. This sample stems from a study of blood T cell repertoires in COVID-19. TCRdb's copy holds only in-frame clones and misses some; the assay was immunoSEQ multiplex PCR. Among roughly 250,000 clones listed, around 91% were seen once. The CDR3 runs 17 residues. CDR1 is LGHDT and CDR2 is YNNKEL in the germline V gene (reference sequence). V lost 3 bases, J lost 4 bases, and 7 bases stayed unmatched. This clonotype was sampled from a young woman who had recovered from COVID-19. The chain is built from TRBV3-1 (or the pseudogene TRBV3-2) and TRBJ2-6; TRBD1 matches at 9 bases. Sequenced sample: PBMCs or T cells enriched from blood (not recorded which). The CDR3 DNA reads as TGTGCCAGCAGCCAGTTGACAGGGGGGTCCGGGGCCAACGTCCTGACTTTC. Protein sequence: CASSQLTGGSGANVLTF.